This entry lists 5 T cell receptor beta chains sequenced from one sample in a study of T cell repertoires in cytomegalovirus infection. TCRdb ran MiXCR on the reads and lists one entry per CDR3 protein. The data show approximately 490,000 distinct CDR3 sequences, roughly 12% seen once. Sequenced input: PBMCs. Receptor source: a human donor in good health (CMV status not recorded). Some clones in this sample may be carry-over from other donors' samples.

This clonotype was seen at least ten times. The chain combines TRBV5-1 with TRBJ2-1, with TRBD2 as a possible D gene (6 bases). Trimming removed 4 bases from V and 0 bases from J, with 14 bases in between. This CDR3 has 16 residues. CDR1 is SGHRS, CDR2 YFSETQ, per germline. The DNA for the CDR3 is TGCGCCAGCAGCCCGATGGGGGGTACCTCCTACAATGAGCAGTTCTTC. The encoded protein is CASSPMGGTSYNEQFF.

This clonotype has just a few counts. The V and J genes are TRBV10-3 and TRBJ2-7, with TRBD2 as a possible D gene (5 bases). Trimming took 6 bases from V and 0 from J, leaving 24 bases between them. This CDR3 is built from 18 residues. The germline gives CDR1 ENHRY, CDR2 SYGVKD. CDR3 residues: CAIRRSGLSSSSSYEQYF. CDR3 bases: TGTGCCATCAGGAGATCTGGACTGAGTTCCTCAAGCTCCTACGAGCAGTACTTC.

This clonotype came up many times. The V and J genes are TRBV20-1 and TRBJ2-6, with D possibly being TRBD1 (6 bases). CDR1 is DFQATT and CDR2 is SNEGSKA in the germline V gene (reference sequence). V lost 7 bases to trimming and J lost 4 bases, with 26 bases between them. This CDR3 is 18 amino acids long. CDR3 sequence (DNA): TGCAGTGTCGCCTCAGGGGCGGCATCCTCGTCAGGGGCCAACGTCCTGACTTTC. Translating gives CSVASGAASSSGANVLTF.

For this clonotype: Being one base from a much bigger clone, this may be a read error. The J gene is TRBJ1-5, the V gene TRBV27, with 7 bases that match TRBD1. The CDR3 spans 16 residues. The V segment lost 10 bases and the J segment 0 bases; nucleotides outside the gene matches: 12. From germline, CDR1 is MNHEY and CDR2 SMNVEV (reference sequence). The CDR3 loop reads CANSRLGTASNQPQHF. DNA of the CDR3: TGTGCCAACAGCCGGCTCGGGACAGCTAGCAATCAGCCCCAGCATTTT.

This clonotype was found many times. The chain is built from TRBV19 and TRBJ1-2; no clear D. With 7 bases removed from V and 7 bases from J, the gap between germline ends came to 19 bases. Germline CDR1 LNHDA, CDR2 SQIVND (reference sequence). The CDR3 sequence is 14 residues long. This CDR3 reads CASTRESLRGGYTF. DNA of the CDR3: TGTGCCAGTACTCGCGAGTCCCTACGAGGTGGCTACACCTTC.